Each of the 26 T cell receptor beta chains below was sequenced from the same sample in a study of cytotoxic CD8 clonotypes in ibrutinib-treated CLL. TCRdb keeps only in-frame clones here, not all; method: immunoSEQ multiplex PCR. This repertoire shows roughly 14,000 clones, roughly two thirds found once; its top ten account for about 5%. This specimen was PBMCs, taken before ibrutinib treatment. The receptors stem from a human donor with chronic lymphocytic leukemia.

This clone was seen a single time. CDR3 protein: CASTWTGGYGYTF. The CDR3 coding sequence is TGTGCCAGTACCTGGACGGGAGGCTATGGCTACACCTTC. The chain carries TRBV19 and TRBJ1-2, with unresolved D. CDR3 size: 13 residues. The germline gives CDR1 LNHDA, CDR2 SQIVND (reference sequence). The V end was cut by 7 bases, the J end by 4 bases, with 13 bases between.

The count of this clone is one. The chain combines TRBV9 with TRBJ1-4, with TRBD1 as a possible D gene (5 bases). V lost 4 bases and J lost 3, with 13 bases in between. The CDR3 is 15 residues long. Germline V gene sequence: CDR1 SGDLS, CDR2 YYNGEE. Here the CDR3 DNA reads TGTGCCAGCAGCCCCCGGGGCGCGGCTAATGAAAAACTGTTTTTT. Translation: CASSPRGAANEKLFF.

The genes are TRBV7-2 and TRBJ2-3; D is undetermined. The CDR3 runs 13 residues. Germline lookup yields CDR1 SGHTA and CDR2 FQGNSA. Deletions cut 1 base from V and 13 bases from J, with 15 bases between. CDR3 region: CASSLGGARVEYF. The CDR3 region has the DNA TGTGCCAGCAGCTTAGGTGGCGCCCGGGTGGAGTATTTT.

In its sample, this clone was seen a few times. V is TRBV27 and J is TRBJ2-7; 7 bases agree with TRBD1. In germline, CDR1 is MNHEY, CDR2 SMNVEV (reference sequence). This CDR3 contains 15 residues. The V segment lost 4 bases and the J segment 2 bases; nucleotides outside the gene matches: 8. CDR3 protein: CASSSELGGPYEQYF. The CDR3 coding sequence is TGTGCCAGCAGTTCCGAGTTAGGGGGCCCCTACGAGCAGTACTTC.

The chain recombines TRBV9 with TRBJ1-5; D remains unclear. Germline V gene lookup returns CDR1 SGDLS and CDR2 YYNGEE. V gave up 0 bases and J gave up 0 bases, with 7 bases separating them. CDR3 length: 15 amino acids. The CDR3 sequence: CASSVGPNSNQPQHF. Written as DNA, the CDR3 is TGTGCCAGCAGCGTAGGACCGAATAGCAATCAGCCCCAGCATTTT.

The J gene is TRBJ2-7, the V gene TRBV30; D may be TRBD1 (6 bases). V shed 5 bases and J shed 2 bases, with 13 bases lying between them. The germline V gene has CDR1 GTSNPN and CDR2 SVGIG (reference sequence). The CDR3 spans 13 residues. CDR3 in DNA: TGTGCCTGGCAGCTAGGGGGTACCTACGAGCAGTACTTC. Translation: CAWQLGGTYEQYF.

The chain couples TRBV28 to TRBJ1-2, with TRBD1 as a possible D gene (5 bases). CDR1 is MDHEN and CDR2 is SYDVKM in the germline V gene. Deletions cut 7 bases from V and 4 bases from J, with 13 bases between. This CDR3 is built from 13 residues. DNA for the CDR3: TGTGCCAGCACCATCCCCGGGGGCTATGGCTACACCTTC. Protein product: CASTIPGGYGYTF.

The genes are TRBV7-2 and TRBJ2-1; 7 bases line up with TRBD2. The CDR3 loop spans 15 amino acids. J gave up 0 bases and V 3 bases, and 2 bases lay outside the gene matches. CDR1 is SGHTA, CDR2 FQGNSA, per germline. CDR3 coding DNA: TGTGCCAGCAGCTTCGGACTAGTCTCCTACAATGAGCAGTTCTTC. Protein sequence: CASSFGLVSYNEQFF.

The V gene is TRBV4-2, the J gene TRBJ2-3; TRBD2 is a possible D gene (6 bases). The ends were cut back, 2 bases at V and 0 bases at J, with 15 bases in the middle. The CDR3 extends over 17 amino acids. CDR1 is LGHNA, CDR2 YNFKEQ, per germline. The CDR3 DNA reads as TGTGCCAGCAGCCAACCACCCGGGAGATCTAGCACAGATACGCAGTATTTT. Amino acids: CASSQPPGRSSTDTQYF.

This clone was observed a few times. This chain connects TRBV16 to TRBJ1-4, with D tentatively TRBD1 (5 bases). Germline-derived CDR1 and CDR2 are KGHSY and FQNENV. The CDR3 runs to 15 residues. Between the trimmed V and J ends, which lost 4 bases and 7 bases, there was a span of 16 bases. In DNA form, the CDR3 reads TGTGCCAGCAGCCCCTCGGCAGGGCGGGCTGAAAAACTGTTTTTT. It codes for CASSPSAGRAEKLFF.

The chain uses TRBV5-4 and TRBJ1-2, with D possibly TRBD1 on 6 matching bases. Per the germline V gene, CDR1 is SGHNT and CDR2 is YYREEE (reference sequence). The V and J ends lost 4 bases and 6 bases respectively, with 10 bases between them. CDR3 length: 12 amino acids. This CDR3 is CASSPGTNGYTF. Here the CDR3 DNA reads TGTGCCAGCAGCCCCGGGACAAATGGCTACACCTTC.

This chain links TRBV5-1 with TRBJ2-7, with D perhaps being TRBD1 or TRBD2 (5 bases each). The CDR3 loop spans 17 amino acids. V lost 3 bases to trimming and J lost 8 bases, with 27 bases between them. In germline, CDR1 is SGHRS, CDR2 YFSETQ. This chain's CDR3 is CASSSGRDEWFDFKQYF. CDR3 nucleotide sequence: TGCGCCAGCAGCTCGGGCCGGGACGAGTGGTTCGATTTTAAGCAGTACTTC.

The rearrangement joins TRBV7-9 to TRBJ2-3; D is tentatively TRBD1 or TRBD2 (6 bases each). The CDR3 runs 14 residues. CDR1 is SEHNR, CDR2 FQNEAQ, per germline (reference sequence). The CDR3 DNA follows: TGTGCTTCCGCCCCTCCGGGGGCGGGGGATACGCAGTATTTT. This translates into CASAPPGAGDTQYF.

The gene calls are TRBV7-9 and TRBJ2-3; D remains unclear. Trimming removed 1 base at V and 6 bases at J, with 5 bases between. Germline assignment: CDR1 SEHNR and CDR2 FQNEAQ (reference sequence). There are 12 residues in the CDR3. CDR3: CASSLVGDTQYF. The CDR3 coding sequence is TGTGCCAGCAGCTTAGTTGGGGATACGCAGTATTTT.

V is TRBV19 and J is TRBJ2-4; D may be TRBD2 (6 bases). The CDR3 consists of 17 residues. The V end lost 3 bases, the J end lost 0 bases, and 15 bases lay between the germline ends. CDR1 LNHDA and CDR2 SQIVND come from the germline V gene (reference sequence). CDR3 coding DNA: TGTGCCAGTAGTATTTTATTGGTAGCGGTAGCCAAAAACATTCAGTACTTC. Protein product: CASSILLVAVAKNIQYF.

The rearrangement joins TRBV20-1 to TRBJ2-7; D is ambiguous. Germline V gives CDR1 DFQATT, CDR2 SNEGSKA (reference sequence). The CDR3 length is 11 residues. V was trimmed by 0 bases and J by 0 bases, leaving 0 bases between them. The CDR3 nucleotides are TGCAGTGCTAGAGACTCCTACGAGCAGTACTTC. It codes for CSARDSYEQYF.

The rearrangement joins TRBV9 to TRBJ2-2; D gene uncertain. The germline CDR1 and CDR2 sequences are SGDLS and YYNGEE. The germline V and J ends were trimmed by 2 bases and 5 bases, with 7 bases remaining between them. CDR3 size: 13 residues. The CDR3 loop reads CASSVQVTGELFF. The DNA of the CDR3 is TGTGCCAGCAGCGTGCAGGTAACCGGGGAGCTGTTTTTT.

The gene calls are TRBV6-1 and TRBJ1-2; 10 bases match TRBD1. Unmatched junction bases numbered 3, after V lost 1 base and J lost 7 bases. This CDR3 has 14 residues. CDR1 is MNHNS, CDR2 SASEGT, per germline. CDR3 residues: CASSEVGQGSGYTF. DNA for the CDR3: TGTGCCAGCAGTGAAGTGGGACAGGGGTCTGGCTACACCTTC.

This chain links TRBV7-9 with TRBJ2-1; 7 bases match TRBD2. Germline values: CDR1 SEHNR, CDR2 FQNEAQ (reference sequence). The CDR3 loop spans 13 amino acids. The V segment lost 5 bases and the J segment 7 bases; nucleotides outside the gene matches: 5. The CDR3 nucleotides read TGTGCCAGCAGCCCACCCGGGGGGAATGAGCAGTTCTTC. This codes for CASSPPGGNEQFF.

The chain is built from TRBV18 and TRBJ1-4; D is unclear. This CDR3 has 14 residues. V lost 5 bases to trimming and J lost 5 bases, with 12 bases between them. CDR1 and CDR2 from the germline V gene are KGHSH and LQKENI. The CDR3 nucleotides are TGTGCCAGCTCAACCACCACACAGAATGAAAAACTGTTTTTT. Residues: CASSTTTQNEKLFF.

The CDR3 nucleotides read TGTGCCAGTAGGAAGGGACAGGGGGTAACCTACGAGCAGTACTTC. Amino acids: CASRKGQGVTYEQYF. The chain carries TRBV19 and TRBJ2-7, with 11 positions matching TRBD1. The J segment lost 2 bases and the V segment lost 6 bases, leaving 6 bases of the junction unmatched. Germline V CDR1 and CDR2: LNHDA, SQIVND (reference sequence). The CDR3 totals 15 residues.

This clone was recorded a few times. The chain recombines TRBV27 with TRBJ1-5; no firm D call. The CDR3 has 13 amino acids. V lost 6 bases and J 4 bases, leaving 10 bases between the germline ends. Germline-derived CDR1 and CDR2 are MNHEY and SMNVEV (reference sequence). The CDR3 DNA sequence: TGTGCCAGCAGGTCCCATGGGAATCAGCCCCAGCATTTT. Translating gives CASRSHGNQPQHF.

This clone was seen just once. V gene TRBV13 combines with J gene TRBJ2-7; D is perhaps TRBD1 (6 bases). V was cut by 2 bases and J by 2 bases, with 16 bases left in between. Germline V gives CDR1 PRHDT, CDR2 FYEKMQ (reference sequence). This CDR3 is 16 amino acids long. DNA of the CDR3: TGTGCCAGCAGCTTAATTGGCGCGGACAGACCCTACGAGCAGTACTTC. Translation gives CASSLIGADRPYEQYF. Variable domain in full (rest from reference TRBV13 and TRBJ2-7): AAGVIQSPRHLIKEKRETATLKCYPIPRHDTVYWYQQGPGQDPQFLISFYEKMQSDKGSIPDRFSAQQFSDYHSELNMSSLELGDSALYFCASSLIGADRPYEQYFGPGTRLTVT.

V gene TRBV19 combines with J gene TRBJ2-1; D not resolved. The CDR3 runs to 13 residues. V shed 5 bases and J shed 9 bases, with 14 bases lying between them. Germline values: CDR1 LNHDA, CDR2 SQIVND (reference sequence). The CDR3 protein is CASSFPQVSEQFF. DNA of the CDR3: TGTGCCAGTAGTTTCCCCCAAGTTTCTGAGCAGTTCTTC.

The CDR3 nucleotides are TGTGCCAGCAGCTTCAGGACAGGAAGGGGGGTGGAGACCCAGTACTTC. This translates into CASSFRTGRGVETQYF. V and J are TRBV7-9 and TRBJ2-5; a weak D match, TRBD1 (7 bases). Trimming stripped 3 bases from V and 5 bases from J, with 19 bases between. The CDR3 runs to 16 residues. Looked up from germline, CDR1 is SEHNR and CDR2 is FQNEAQ (reference sequence).

V is TRBV6-5 and J is TRBJ2-6; D is unclear. The CDR3 extends over 14 amino acids. The V gene lost 6 bases and the J gene lost 3 bases, with 9 bases spanning the gap. Germline V gene sequence: CDR1 MNHEY, CDR2 SVGAGI. The chain's CDR3 is CASRTGGGANVLTF. The DNA of the CDR3 is TGTGCCAGCAGGACCGGTGGTGGGGCCAACGTCCTGACTTTC.